This TCR beta chain was profiled in a study of PD-1 blockade in classical Hodgkin lymphoma. With no exception, relapse followed autologous stem cell transplantation in all patients, and brentuximab vedotin exposure varied. This CDR3 is built from 16 residues. V lost 6 bases and J lost 6; bases outside the gene matches: 11. The germline V gene encodes CDR1 SGHTA and CDR2 FQGNSA. Sequenced by immunoSEQ multiplex PCR; TCRdb stores in-frame clones only, minus some. The repertoire holds approximately 160,000 clones, with 78% as singletons. Study findings and constraints: Causes of the repertoire differences remain undefined, possibly disease activity or prior therapy. The CD4+ diversity rise by C4D1 was clearest in complete responders. It was reported that newly diagnosed patients had less baseline TCR diversity than healthy donors.

The table lists this clone with a count of one. Its antigen is as yet unknown. This specimen was peripheral blood mononuclear cells (PBMCs), taken before the second cycle of nivolumab. This chain uses TRBV7-2 with TRBJ2-1, with 10 bases matching TRBD2. This TCR was recovered from a human donor with classical Hodgkin lymphoma. CDR3 amino acids: CASRGPVTSGANEQFF. The CDR3 DNA is TGTGCCAGCAGGGGCCCGGTAACTAGCGGGGCCAATGAGCAGTTCTTC.